This is a list of T cell receptor beta chains from one sample in a study of shared clonotypes between healthy human individuals. Assay: immunoSEQ multiplex PCR; the TCRdb copy retains only in-frame clones and omits some. This table has roughly 2.2 million clones, roughly 92% appearing once. Sequenced sample: naive CD4+ T cells from PBMCs. The receptors were sampled from a man between 18 and 35 years old in good health. Some clones in this sample may be carry-over from other donors' samples. Both conserved end residues are part of each CDR3. Each record gives: V gene, J gene, CDR3 protein.

V gene: TRBV5-4
J gene: TRBJ2-7
CDR3 protein: CASTPGGRYEQYF

V gene: TRBV18
J gene: TRBJ2-3
CDR3 protein: CASSPPRGTDTQYF

V gene: TRBV6-1
J gene: TRBJ2-1
CDR3 protein: CASSERDLSYNEQFF

V gene: TRBV27
J gene: TRBJ2-7
CDR3 protein: CASGWTYEQYF

V gene: TRBV6-6
J gene: TRBJ2-3
CDR3 protein: CASSPDRATDTQYF

V gene: TRBV5-4
J gene: TRBJ2-2
CDR3 protein: CASSLAGQGDTGELFF

V gene: TRBV6-1
J gene: TRBJ1-2
CDR3 protein: CASSPVGPREGYTF

V gene: TRBV5-1
J gene: TRBJ2-3
CDR3 protein: CASRPLGGPTDTQYF

V gene: TRBV4-1
J gene: TRBJ1-3
CDR3 protein: CASSQEVFRTGGTSGNTIYF

V gene: TRBV11-2
J gene: TRBJ2-5
CDR3 protein: CASILWGYAGPEETQYF

V gene: TRBV11-2
J gene: TRBJ1-4
CDR3 protein: CASSFRDEKLFF

V gene: TRBV6-4
J gene: TRBJ1-2
CDR3 protein: CASSGAFGYGYTF

V gene: TRBV30
J gene: TRBJ2-3
CDR3 protein: CAWSPTGDTQYF

V gene: TRBV7-3
J gene: TRBJ2-5
CDR3 protein: CASSLGAGETQYF